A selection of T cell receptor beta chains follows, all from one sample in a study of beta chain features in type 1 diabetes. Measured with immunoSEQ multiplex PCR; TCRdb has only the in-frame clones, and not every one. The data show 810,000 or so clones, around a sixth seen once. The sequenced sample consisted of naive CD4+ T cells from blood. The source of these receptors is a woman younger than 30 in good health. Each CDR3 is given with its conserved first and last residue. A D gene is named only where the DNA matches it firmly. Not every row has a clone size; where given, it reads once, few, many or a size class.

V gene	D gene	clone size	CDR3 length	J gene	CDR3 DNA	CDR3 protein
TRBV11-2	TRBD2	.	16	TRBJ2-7	TGTGCCAGCAGCTTATGGCTAGCGGGAGGGACGGGGGAGCAGTACTTC	CASSLWLAGGTGEQYF
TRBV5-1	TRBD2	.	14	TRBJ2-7	TGCGCCAGCAGCAAGGAGCGGGAGGGCTACGAGCAGTACTTC	CASSKEREGYEQYF
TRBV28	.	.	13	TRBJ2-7	TGTGCCAGCAGTTCGTCTGGACTTTACGAGCAGTACTTC	CASSSSGLYEQYF
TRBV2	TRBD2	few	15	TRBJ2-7	TGTGCCAGCAGATTCGGGGCGGGAGGTTTTTACGAGCAGTACTTC	CASRFGAGGFYEQYF
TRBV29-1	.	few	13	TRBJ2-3	TGCAGCGTTGGAGCGGCTAGCACAGATACGCAGTATTTT	CSVGAASTDTQYF
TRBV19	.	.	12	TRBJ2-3	TGTGCCAGTAGTCTGGCGGGAGATACGCAGTATTTT	CASSLAGDTQYF
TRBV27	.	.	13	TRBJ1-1	TGTGCCAGCAGCCTCAGAGAGAACACTGAAGCTTTCTTT	CASSLRENTEAFF
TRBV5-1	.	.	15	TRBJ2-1	TGCGCCAGCAGCTTCGCCTGGGGTAGGTACAATGAGCAGTTCTTC	CASSFAWGRYNEQFF
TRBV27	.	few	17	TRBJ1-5	TGTGCCAGCAGCTCGAGGCCCTCTATTTATAGCAATCAGCCCCAGCATTTT	CASSSRPSIYSNQPQHF
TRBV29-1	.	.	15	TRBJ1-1	TGCAGCGTTGCCCGAGCAGGGCCCGTCGGCACTGAAGCTTTCTTT	CSVARAGPVGTEAFF
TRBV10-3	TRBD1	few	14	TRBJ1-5	TGTGCCACCAAAGACAGGGAAAGCAATCAGCCCCAGCATTTT	CATKDRESNQPQHF
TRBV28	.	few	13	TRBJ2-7	TGTGCCAGCAGAACCGGGACCGCCCGCGAGCAGTACTTC	CASRTGTAREQYF
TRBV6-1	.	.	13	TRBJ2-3	TGTGCCAGCAGTGACTATGGCACAGATACGCAGTATTTT	CASSDYGTDTQYF
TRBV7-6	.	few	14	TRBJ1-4	TGTGCCAGCAGCTTCGGACGGATTAATGAAAAACTGTTTTTT	CASSFGRINEKLFF
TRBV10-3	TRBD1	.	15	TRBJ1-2	TGTGCCATCAGTGCCACAGGGGAAAGGGACTATGGCTACACCTTC	CAISATGERDYGYTF
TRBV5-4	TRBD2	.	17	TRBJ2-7	TGTGCCAGCAGCTCCCAGGCCGGGACTAGCGGGAGGTGGGAGCAGTACTTC	CASSSQAGTSGRWEQYF
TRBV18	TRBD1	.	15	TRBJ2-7	TGTGCCAGCTCCGCGACAGGGGGAATATCCTACGAGCAGTACTTC	CASSATGGISYEQYF
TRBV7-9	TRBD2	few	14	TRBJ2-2	TGTGCCAGCAGCATGACTAGCGGCGGCGGGGAGCTGTTTTTT	CASSMTSGGGELFF
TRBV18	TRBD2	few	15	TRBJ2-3	TGTGCCAGCTCGACCACTAGCGATAGCACAGATACGCAGTATTTT	CASSTTSDSTDTQYF
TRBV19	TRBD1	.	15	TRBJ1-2	TGTGCCAGTAGTACGACAGGGGCTCGGTCAAATGGCTACACCTTC	CASSTTGARSNGYTF
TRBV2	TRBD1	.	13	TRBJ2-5	TGTGCCAGCAAGATAGGGGGCGTAGAGACCCAGTACTTC	CASKIGGVETQYF
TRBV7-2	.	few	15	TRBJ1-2	TGTGCCAGCAGCCCCTCCGTGAGCTCTAACTATGGCTACACCTTC	CASSPSVSSNYGYTF
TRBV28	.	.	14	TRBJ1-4	TGTGCCAGCAGTTCATCGGGGTCCAATGAAAAACTGTTTTTT	CASSSSGSNEKLFF
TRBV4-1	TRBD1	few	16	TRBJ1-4	TGCGCCAGCAGTCGAGTGGGGACAGCAACTAATGAAAAACTGTTTTTT	CASSRVGTATNEKLFF
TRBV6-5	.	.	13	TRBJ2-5	TGTGCCAGCAGTTACGGGCGGGTGGGGGAGCAGTACTTC	CASSYGRVGEQYF
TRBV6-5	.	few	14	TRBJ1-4	TGTGCCAGCAGTTACGCGGGCAGGGGTGAAAAACTGTTTTTT	CASSYAGRGEKLFF
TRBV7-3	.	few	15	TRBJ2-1	TGTGCCAGCAGCTTAGGCCGAGCGGAATACAATGAGCAGTTCTTC	CASSLGRAEYNEQFF
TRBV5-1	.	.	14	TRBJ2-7	TGCGCCAGCAGTTTCAACTGGGGCTCCTACGAGCAGTACTTC	CASSFNWGSYEQYF
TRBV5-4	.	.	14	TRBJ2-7	TGTGCCAGCAGCATCCAGACGAAGTCCTACGAGCAGTACTTC	CASSIQTKSYEQYF
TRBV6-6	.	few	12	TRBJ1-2	TGTGCCAGCAGAATCGGATCCAGTGGCTACACCTTC	CASRIGSSGYTF
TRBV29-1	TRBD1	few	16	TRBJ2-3	TGCAGCGTGGGTACACTGGACAGGGGGGGGACAGATACGCAGTATTTT	CSVGTLDRGGTDTQYF